These 3 T cell receptor beta chains share one sample of origin, sequenced in a study of T cell clones after liver transplantation. The data were produced by immunoSEQ multiplex PCR, yet TCRdb's version contains in-frame clones alone and is incomplete. This sample has some 80,000 clones; around four fifths occur once, and the top ten carry 2.1%. The sample consisted of CD4+ T cells from blood, taken less than 50 months after liver transplant. These TCRs come from a human patient who received a liver transplant. Some of the T cells may derive from the graft donor.

The chain carries TRBV19 and TRBJ2-7, with D possibly called TRBD1 or TRBD2 (5 bases each). The germline V gene encodes CDR1 LNHDA and CDR2 SQIVND (reference sequence). Deletions cut 6 bases from V and 2 bases from J, with 14 bases between. The CDR3 spans 14 residues. This chain's CDR3 is CASRDDGATYEQYF. CDR3 sequence (DNA): TGTGCCAGTAGGGATGACGGGGCCACCTACGAGCAGTACTTC.

V usage is TRBV6-5 and J usage is TRBJ1-1, with a tentative D call TRBD1 (6 bases). Trimming left V 1 base short and J 7 bases short, with 10 bases between. The germline V gene has CDR1 MNHEY and CDR2 SVGAGI. This CDR3 is built from 13 residues. CDR3 nucleotide sequence: TGTGCCAGCAGTTACTTGAGGGGGAGTGAAGCTTTCTTT. Protein: CASSYLRGSEAFF.

The V and J genes are TRBV9 and TRBJ2-1; maybe TRBD1 (6 bases). This CDR3 comprises 15 residues. The germline V gene has CDR1 SGDLS and CDR2 YYNGEE. Trimming cost V 4 bases and J 4 bases, with 15 bases left between them. The chain's CDR3 is CASSLRTDPYNEQFF. In DNA form, the CDR3 reads TGTGCCAGCAGCTTACGGACAGACCCTTACAATGAGCAGTTCTTC.